The present T cell receptor beta chain was sequenced within a study of CD8+ T cells in alopecia areata. Treatment denoted: oral pan-JAK inhibitor, 5-10 mg twice daily. This CDR3 spans 16 amino acids. Unmatched junction bases numbered 13, after V lost 5 bases and J lost 14 bases. Per germline, CDR1 SGHVS and CDR2 FQNEAQ. As the sequencing template, cDNA was produced by extracting RNA and reverse transcribing it. Generated by immunoSEQ multiplex PCR, the TCRdb table keeps only in-frame clones and is missing some. The table records some 150,000 clones, around 82% of them present only once. This TCR came from a human donor with alopecia areata. The chain uses TRBV7-8 and TRBJ2-3; 16 nucleotides agree with TRBD2. This sample comprised CD8+ T cells sorted from blood, obtained at week 4, from a patient treated with tofacitinib. Here the CDR3 reads CASSAGTSGGAYSGYF. The CDR3 nucleotides read TGTGCCAGCAGCGCCGGGACTAGCGGGGGGGCTTATAGTGGGTATTTT.